The sequence of this T cell receptor beta chain was determined in a study of shared T cell receptors in the human thymus. The assay was immunoSEQ multiplex PCR, and TCRdb's table has in-frame clones only and misses some. The sample lists about 380,000 clones, over 90% occurring once. The CDR3 length is 18 residues. With 5 bases removed from V and 0 bases from J, the gap between germline ends came to 20 bases. From germline, CDR1 is MDHEN and CDR2 SYDVKM. Input material: thymocytes. The clonotype originates from a human donor. The J gene is TRBJ2-1, the V gene TRBV28, with D tentatively TRBD2 (6 bases). CDR3 nucleotide sequence: TGTGCCAGCAGTCGCGGGGCCGGCTTCTGGAGCTCCTACAATGAGCAGTTCTTC. This translates into CASSRGAGFWSSYNEQFF.